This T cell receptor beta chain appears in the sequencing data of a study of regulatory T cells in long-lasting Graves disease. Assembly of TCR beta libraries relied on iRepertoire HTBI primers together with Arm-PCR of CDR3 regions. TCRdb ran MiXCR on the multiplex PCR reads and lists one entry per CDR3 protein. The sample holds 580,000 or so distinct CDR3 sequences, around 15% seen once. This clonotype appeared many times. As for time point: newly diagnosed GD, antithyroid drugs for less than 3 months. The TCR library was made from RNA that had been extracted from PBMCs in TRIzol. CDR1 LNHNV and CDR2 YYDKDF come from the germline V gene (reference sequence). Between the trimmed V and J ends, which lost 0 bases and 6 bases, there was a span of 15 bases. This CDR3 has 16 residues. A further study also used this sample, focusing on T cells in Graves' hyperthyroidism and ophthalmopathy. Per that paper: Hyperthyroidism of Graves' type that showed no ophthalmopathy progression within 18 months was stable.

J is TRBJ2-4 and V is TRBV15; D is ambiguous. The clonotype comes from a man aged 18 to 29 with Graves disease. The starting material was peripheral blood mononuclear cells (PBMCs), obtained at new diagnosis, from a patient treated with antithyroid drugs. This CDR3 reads CATSREFTARGNIQYF. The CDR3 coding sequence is TGTGCCACCAGCAGAGAATTTACAGCCCGAGGAAACATTCAGTACTTC.